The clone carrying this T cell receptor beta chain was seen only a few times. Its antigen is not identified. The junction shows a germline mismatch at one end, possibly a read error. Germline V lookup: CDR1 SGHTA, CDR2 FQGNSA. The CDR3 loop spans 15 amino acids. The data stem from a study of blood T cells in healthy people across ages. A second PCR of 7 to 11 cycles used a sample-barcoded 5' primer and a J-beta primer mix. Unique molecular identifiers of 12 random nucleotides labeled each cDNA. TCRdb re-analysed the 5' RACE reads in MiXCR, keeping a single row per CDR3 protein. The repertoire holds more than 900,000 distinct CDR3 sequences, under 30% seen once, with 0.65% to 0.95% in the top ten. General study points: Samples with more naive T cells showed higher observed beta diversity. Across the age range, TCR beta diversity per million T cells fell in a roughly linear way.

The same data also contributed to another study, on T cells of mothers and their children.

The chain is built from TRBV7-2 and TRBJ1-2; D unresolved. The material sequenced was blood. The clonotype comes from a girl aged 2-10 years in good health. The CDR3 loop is CASTLTYGVMGGYTF. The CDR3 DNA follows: TGTGCCAGCACCTTAACTTACGGGGTGATGGGAGGCTACACCTTC.